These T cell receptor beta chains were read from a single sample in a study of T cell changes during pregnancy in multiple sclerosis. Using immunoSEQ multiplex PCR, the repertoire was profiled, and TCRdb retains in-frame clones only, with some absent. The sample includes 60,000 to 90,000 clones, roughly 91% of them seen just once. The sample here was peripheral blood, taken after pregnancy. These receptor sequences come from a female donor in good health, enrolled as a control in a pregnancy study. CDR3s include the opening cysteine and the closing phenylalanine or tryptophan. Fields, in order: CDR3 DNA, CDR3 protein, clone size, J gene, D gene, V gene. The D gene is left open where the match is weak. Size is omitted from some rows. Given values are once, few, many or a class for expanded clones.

CDR3 DNA: TGTGCCAGCAGCTTAGGTCCGGAGGGTGGGGAGCTGTTTTTT
CDR3 protein: CASSLGPEGGELFF
clone size: once
J gene: TRBJ2-2
D gene: NA
V gene: TRBV11-3

CDR3 DNA: TGTGCCATCAGTATGGAATGGACAGGCGGCGAGGCTTTCTTT
CDR3 protein: CAISMEWTGGEAFF
clone size: NA
J gene: TRBJ1-1
D gene: TRBD1
V gene: TRBV10-3

CDR3 DNA: TGCGCCAGCAGTGGGGACAGGGAGGAGGAGCAGTACTTC
CDR3 protein: CASSGDREEEQYF
clone size: NA
J gene: TRBJ2-7
D gene: TRBD1
V gene: TRBV10-1

CDR3 DNA: TGTGCCAGTACCCTAGCGGGAGTGAAAGAGACCCAGTACTTC
CDR3 protein: CASTLAGVKETQYF
clone size: NA
J gene: TRBJ2-5
D gene: TRBD2
V gene: TRBV13

CDR3 DNA: TGCAGCGTTGTCCGGACTCAACGGGGTGAGCAGTTCTTC
CDR3 protein: CSVVRTQRGEQFF
clone size: NA
J gene: TRBJ2-1
D gene: NA
V gene: TRBV29-1

CDR3 DNA: TGCGCCAGCAGCCAAGAACTCCTCCGTACCTCAAGGGGGGAGACCCAGTACTTC
CDR3 protein: CASSQELLRTSRGETQYF
clone size: NA
J gene: TRBJ2-5
D gene: NA
V gene: TRBV4-1

CDR3 DNA: TGTGCCAGCAGAAACCTGGGGCAGCCTGGAAACACCATATATTTT
CDR3 protein: CASRNLGQPGNTIYF
clone size: NA
J gene: TRBJ1-3
D gene: NA
V gene: TRBV6-6

CDR3 DNA: TGTGCCAGCAGGGCGGCCAGGAACACTGAAGCTTTCTTT
CDR3 protein: CASRAARNTEAFF
clone size: NA
J gene: TRBJ1-1
D gene: NA
V gene: TRBV6-5

CDR3 DNA: TGTGCCAGCAGCTTCGGGGGGCCTGAGCAGTTCTTC
CDR3 protein: CASSFGGPEQFF
clone size: once
J gene: TRBJ2-1
D gene: NA
V gene: TRBV7-9

CDR3 DNA: TGTGCCAGCAGTTCGCTATGGACTAGCGGGAGGATTGGGGAGCAGTACTTC
CDR3 protein: CASSSLWTSGRIGEQYF
clone size: NA
J gene: TRBJ2-7
D gene: TRBD2
V gene: TRBV28

CDR3 DNA: TGTGCCAGCCGTGGGCTAGCGGATTACTCCTACGAGCAGTACTTC
CDR3 protein: CASRGLADYSYEQYF
clone size: NA
J gene: TRBJ2-7
D gene: TRBD2
V gene: TRBV18

CDR3 DNA: TGTGCCAGCAGCTTACGGAGACGGGCCTACGAGCAGTACTTC
CDR3 protein: CASSLRRRAYEQYF
clone size: NA
J gene: TRBJ2-7
D gene: NA
V gene: TRBV7-8

CDR3 DNA: TGTGCCAGCTCACCATTGTCTAGCGGGGTAAGAGAGCAGTACTTC
CDR3 protein: CASSPLSSGVREQYF
clone size: NA
J gene: TRBJ2-7
D gene: TRBD2
V gene: TRBV18

CDR3 DNA: TGTGCCAGCAGTTACGGGTCTCAAGGGGGCACAGATACGCAGTATTTT
CDR3 protein: CASSYGSQGGTDTQYF
clone size: once
J gene: TRBJ2-3
D gene: NA
V gene: TRBV6-6

CDR3 DNA: TGCGCCAGCAGCTTGGTTACTCCGAATCTAGATCCGCAGTATTTT
CDR3 protein: CASSLVTPNLDPQYF
clone size: NA
J gene: TRBJ2-3
D gene: NA
V gene: TRBV5-1

CDR3 DNA: TGTGCCAGCAGCTTAGGACGAGGCTACGAGCAGTACTTC
CDR3 protein: CASSLGRGYEQYF
clone size: once
J gene: TRBJ2-7
D gene: NA
V gene: TRBV13

CDR3 DNA: TGTGCCAGCAGCCAAGAAGGCGGTAGGCGGGTCGATGAGCAGTTCTTC
CDR3 protein: CASSQEGGRRVDEQFF
clone size: NA
J gene: TRBJ2-1
D gene: NA
V gene: TRBV4-2

CDR3 DNA: TGTGCCAGCAGTTCGGGACTAGCGGGAGGGAATGAGCAGTTCTTC
CDR3 protein: CASSSGLAGGNEQFF
clone size: NA
J gene: TRBJ2-1
D gene: TRBD2
V gene: TRBV27

CDR3 DNA: TGTGCCAGCAGTTTATACACCCACCAATGGGAGCAGTACTTC
CDR3 protein: CASSLYTHQWEQYF
clone size: NA
J gene: TRBJ2-7
D gene: NA
V gene: TRBV27

CDR3 DNA: TGTGCCAGCAGCGTAGAGGCAGGGACAGGCTACACCTTC
CDR3 protein: CASSVEAGTGYTF
clone size: NA
J gene: TRBJ1-2
D gene: NA
V gene: TRBV9

CDR3 DNA: TGTGCCACACGGAGACAGGGGGGTAATGAGCAGTTCTTC
CDR3 protein: CATRRQGGNEQFF
clone size: NA
J gene: TRBJ2-1
D gene: TRBD1
V gene: TRBV6-1

CDR3 DNA: TGTGCCAGCTCAGGGGTCCCTATTCCAGCGGCCTACACAGATACGCAGTATTTT
CDR3 protein: CASSGVPIPAAYTDTQYF
clone size: once
J gene: TRBJ2-3
D gene: NA
V gene: TRBV18

CDR3 DNA: TGTGCCAGCAGCACTAGGGGGACAGTCTGGACGTTAAGCTCCTACGAGCAGTACTTC
CDR3 protein: CASSTRGTVWTLSSYEQYF
clone size: NA
J gene: TRBJ2-7
D gene: TRBD1
V gene: TRBV7-8

CDR3 DNA: TGTGCCAGCAGCTTAGTTCAGATTAACACCGGGGAGCTGTTTTTT
CDR3 protein: CASSLVQINTGELFF
clone size: once
J gene: TRBJ2-2
D gene: NA
V gene: TRBV7-2

CDR3 DNA: TGTGCCAGCAGTTACGGGCAGGGAAAGGCCAATGAGCAGTTCTTC
CDR3 protein: CASSYGQGKANEQFF
clone size: NA
J gene: TRBJ2-1
D gene: NA
V gene: TRBV6-6

CDR3 DNA: TGTGCCAGCAGCCAAGGGCAGGGGGGTGACACTGAAGCTTTCTTT
CDR3 protein: CASSQGQGGDTEAFF
clone size: NA
J gene: TRBJ1-1
D gene: TRBD1
V gene: TRBV4-2

CDR3 DNA: TGTGCCAGTAACCCGGGACTGGGTCGTTGGACCGGGGAGCTGTTTTTT
CDR3 protein: CASNPGLGRWTGELFF
clone size: once
J gene: TRBJ2-2
D gene: NA
V gene: TRBV19

CDR3 DNA: TGTGCCAGCCAGGGTTATGGCTACACCTTC
CDR3 protein: CASQGYGYTF
clone size: NA
J gene: TRBJ1-2
D gene: NA
V gene: TRBV6-5

CDR3 DNA: TGTGCCAGCAGCCTCTGGGACAGCCTAACACTATCCTACGAGCAGTACTTC
CDR3 protein: CASSLWDSLTLSYEQYF
clone size: NA
J gene: TRBJ2-7
D gene: TRBD1
V gene: TRBV7-9

CDR3 DNA: TGTGCCAGCAGCCGGACAGGGGGCCTTGGCTACACCTTC
CDR3 protein: CASSRTGGLGYTF
clone size: NA
J gene: TRBJ1-2
D gene: TRBD1
V gene: TRBV11-1

CDR3 DNA: TGTGCCTGGAGGGCTGGGCAGGTTACGCAGTATTTT
CDR3 protein: CAWRAGQVTQYF
clone size: NA
J gene: TRBJ2-3
D gene: NA
V gene: TRBV30

CDR3 DNA: TGTGCCAGCAGCCTAGGATGGAGCACCGGGGAGCTGTTTTTT
CDR3 protein: CASSLGWSTGELFF
clone size: NA
J gene: TRBJ2-2
D gene: NA
V gene: TRBV7-9

CDR3 DNA: TGTGCCAGCAGCTTACAACAGGGGGCGAAAGGGGAGCAGTTCTTC
CDR3 protein: CASSLQQGAKGEQFF
clone size: NA
J gene: TRBJ2-1
D gene: TRBD1
V gene: TRBV11-2

CDR3 DNA: TGTGCCAGCAGCTTAGGACTAGCGGGAGTAGGTGAGCAGTTCTTC
CDR3 protein: CASSLGLAGVGEQFF
clone size: NA
J gene: TRBJ2-1
D gene: TRBD2
V gene: TRBV7-9

CDR3 DNA: TGTGCCAGCAGTTTCCCTCCGGTTTACGAGCAGTACTTC
CDR3 protein: CASSFPPVYEQYF
clone size: NA
J gene: TRBJ2-7
D gene: NA
V gene: TRBV28

CDR3 DNA: TGTGCTAGTGGTTCCCACGGGAGGGGAGTCAACAATGAGCAGTTCTTC
CDR3 protein: CASGSHGRGVNNEQFF
clone size: NA
J gene: TRBJ2-1
D gene: TRBD2
V gene: TRBV12-5

CDR3 DNA: TGTGCCAGCAGCGCCCCGGGACTAGGAAACCAAGAGACCCAGTACTTC
CDR3 protein: CASSAPGLGNQETQYF
clone size: few
J gene: TRBJ2-5
D gene: TRBD2
V gene: TRBV9

CDR3 DNA: TGTGCCACCAGCAGAGATATCTCCTATAATTCACCCCTCCACTTT
CDR3 protein: CATSRDISYNSPLHF
clone size: NA
J gene: TRBJ1-6
D gene: NA
V gene: TRBV15

CDR3 DNA: TGCGCCAGCAGCCGAGGGACAGGATACACTGAAGCTTTCTTT
CDR3 protein: CASSRGTGYTEAFF
clone size: NA
J gene: TRBJ1-1
D gene: TRBD1
V gene: TRBV5-1

CDR3 DNA: TGCGCCAGCAGCTTGATTCTTTCGGTTCCCCCTCTAGTGGAGACCCAGTACTTC
CDR3 protein: CASSLILSVPPLVETQYF
clone size: NA
J gene: TRBJ2-5
D gene: NA
V gene: TRBV5-1

CDR3 DNA: TGTGCCAGCAGTGAGTTAGACAGCCGTGCGAATTCACCCCTCCACTTT
CDR3 protein: CASSELDSRANSPLHF
clone size: few
J gene: TRBJ1-6
D gene: NA
V gene: TRBV2

CDR3 DNA: TGTGCCAGCAGCTGGCCCGACAGGGGCACGAATTCACCCCTCCACTTT
CDR3 protein: CASSWPDRGTNSPLHF
clone size: NA
J gene: TRBJ1-6
D gene: TRBD1
V gene: TRBV5-4

CDR3 DNA: TGTGCCAGCAGCCAGGGAGGTAGCGGGAAAATGACAGATACGCAGTATTTT
CDR3 protein: CASSQGGSGKMTDTQYF
clone size: NA
J gene: TRBJ2-3
D gene: TRBD2
V gene: TRBV7-3

CDR3 DNA: TGTGCCAGCAATTCACAGGGTTGGACGCAGTATTTT
CDR3 protein: CASNSQGWTQYF
clone size: NA
J gene: TRBJ2-3
D gene: NA
V gene: TRBV28

CDR3 DNA: TGTGCCAGCAGCGAAGAGGGAGGGTTCTCCTACGAGCAGTACTTC
CDR3 protein: CASSEEGGFSYEQYF
clone size: NA
J gene: TRBJ2-7
D gene: TRBD2
V gene: TRBV11-2

CDR3 DNA: TGTGCCAGCAGCATCCTGGGGGGGCGAGTCCCTGGGGCCAACGTCCTGACTTTC
CDR3 protein: CASSILGGRVPGANVLTF
clone size: NA
J gene: TRBJ2-6
D gene: NA
V gene: TRBV7-9

CDR3 DNA: TGCAGCGTTGAGGGAGGAGAGGGAAGTTCAGCCCAGTACTTC
CDR3 protein: CSVEGGEGSSAQYF
clone size: NA
J gene: TRBJ2-5
D gene: NA
V gene: TRBV29-1

CDR3 DNA: TGTGCCAGCAGGCAGAGATCCGGGACACCTGCAACTAATGAAAAACTGTTTTTT
CDR3 protein: CASRQRSGTPATNEKLFF
clone size: NA
J gene: TRBJ1-4
D gene: NA
V gene: TRBV27

CDR3 DNA: TGTGCCAGCACAACCGGGACTCGGGCAGATACGCAGTATTTT
CDR3 protein: CASTTGTRADTQYF
clone size: NA
J gene: TRBJ2-3
D gene: NA
V gene: TRBV7-2

CDR3 DNA: TGTGCCAGCAGCGCCAATTACGAAACAAATAGCAATCAGCCCCAGCATTTT
CDR3 protein: CASSANYETNSNQPQHF
clone size: NA
J gene: TRBJ1-5
D gene: NA
V gene: TRBV5-6

CDR3 DNA: TGTGCCAGCAGCCCTCGGACAGGGCAAGAGACCCAGTACTTC
CDR3 protein: CASSPRTGQETQYF
clone size: NA
J gene: TRBJ2-5
D gene: TRBD1
V gene: TRBV14